This passage covers 11 T cell receptor beta chains from one sample sequenced in a study of cytomegalovirus exposure and HLA in healthy donors. TCRdb's copy holds only in-frame clones and misses some; the assay was immunoSEQ multiplex PCR. The table records 100,000 to 150,000 clones, nearly 90% of them present only once. The source material was PBMCs. These receptors were collected from a woman under 30 in good health and CMV-seronegative.

The CDR3 reads CASSEAAGKGGTNYGYTF. The CDR3 coding sequence is TGTGCCAGCAGTGAAGCCGCGGGTAAAGGGGGCACTAACTATGGCTACACCTTC. The chain employs TRBV2 and TRBJ1-2, with 7 positions matching TRBD1. V dropped 0 bases and J dropped 0; count of bases not matched to a gene: 10. This CDR3 has 18 amino acids. Per the germline V gene, CDR1 is SNHLY and CDR2 is FYNNEI.

The V and J genes are TRBV5-6 and TRBJ2-7, with TRBD1 matching 9 bases. Germline V lookup: CDR1 SGHDT, CDR2 YYEEEE. Germline trimming cut 2 bases from V and 0 bases from J; bases unmatched to any gene: 3. The CDR3 consists of 15 residues. CDR3 in DNA: TGTGCCAGCAGCTTCCGGGACAGGGACTCCTACGAGCAGTACTTC. Translation: CASSFRDRDSYEQYF.

This chain links TRBV4-1 with TRBJ1-6; D is undetermined. The CDR3 covers 15 residues. Between the trimmed V and J ends, which lost 1 base and 7 bases, there was a span of 11 bases. Per germline, CDR1 MGHRA and CDR2 YSYEKL. CDR3 in amino acids: CASSQVPVPNSPLHF. The CDR3 DNA is TGCGCCAGCAGCCAAGTTCCGGTCCCAAATTCACCCCTCCACTTT.

The chain combines TRBV2 with TRBJ1-3, with D unresolved. V was clipped by 4 bases and J by 3 bases, with 10 bases between them. The CDR3 consists of 14 residues. Germline lookup yields CDR1 SNHLY and CDR2 FYNNEI. The CDR3 DNA reads as TGTGCCAGCAGTGGAGGGATCGGTGGAAACACCATATATTTT. Its translation is CASSGGIGGNTIYF.

The V and J genes are TRBV7-9 and TRBJ2-1, with 7 positions matching TRBD2. CDR3 length: 15 residues. V lost 5 bases, J lost 2 bases, and 6 bases stayed unmatched. The germline V gene has CDR1 SEHNR and CDR2 FQNEAQ (reference sequence). The CDR3 DNA sequence: TGTGCCAGCAGCCCTAGTGGGGGGGCCTACAATGAGCAGTTCTTC. It yields the protein CASSPSGGAYNEQFF.

This chain joins TRBV6-5 and TRBJ2-1; the D gene is possibly TRBD1 (5 bases). Per the germline V gene, CDR1 is MNHEY and CDR2 is SVGAGI. This CDR3 is 15 amino acids long. V dropped 0 bases and J dropped 10 bases, with 16 bases sitting between them. CDR3 amino acids: CASSYSPTANQEQFF. The CDR3 DNA follows: TGTGCCAGCAGTTACTCGCCGACAGCTAATCAGGAGCAGTTCTTC.

The V call is TRBV2, the J call TRBJ1-2, with 9 bases that match TRBD1. Germline loops: CDR1 SNHLY, CDR2 FYNNEI. CDR3 length: 16 residues. V lost 6 bases, J lost 2 bases, and 10 bases stayed unmatched. CDR3 in amino acids: CASSAPWDRVNYGYTF. CDR3 sequence (DNA): TGTGCCAGCAGCGCACCTTGGGACAGGGTCAACTATGGCTACACCTTC.

This chain uses TRBV6-5 with TRBJ2-3, with 7 bases matching TRBD1. Trimming removed 8 bases from V and 6 bases from J; junction bases left unmatched: 8. CDR1 is MNHEY, CDR2 SVGAGI, per germline. The CDR3 length is 13 residues. In DNA form, the CDR3 reads TGTGCCAGCGGGACCAGGGGGATGGATACGCAGTATTTT. Its protein is CASGTRGMDTQYF.

This clone has just one count. This sequence joins TRBV13 and TRBJ1-1; tentative D call: TRBD1 (6 bases). V was trimmed by 8 bases and J by 1 base, leaving 14 bases between them. The CDR3 is 14 residues long. Germline V gene sequence: CDR1 PRHDT, CDR2 FYEKMQ (reference sequence). DNA of the CDR3: TGTGCCAGCTTTGAAGGGGGTCGGAACACTGAAGCTTTCTTT. It specifies CASFEGGRNTEAFF.

This rearrangement joins TRBV4-1 to TRBJ2-7, with D possibly matching TRBD1 (5 bases). Trimming left V 0 bases short and J 4 bases short, with 10 bases between. The germline CDR1 and CDR2 sequences are MGHRA and YSYEKL. CDR3 length: 14 residues. The CDR3 nucleotides read TGCGCCAGCAGCCAAGACAGGGCGCGGTACGAGCAGTACTTC. This encodes CASSQDRARYEQYF.

The sample holds one count of this clone. J is TRBJ2-1 and V is TRBV2; D not certain. CDR1 and CDR2 from the germline V gene are SNHLY and FYNNEI. Trimming pared 7 bases from V and 8 bases from J, leaving 9 bases between. The CDR3 is made up of 11 amino acids. The CDR3 reads CASTGIDEQFF. In DNA form, the CDR3 reads TGTGCCAGCACAGGTATCGATGAGCAGTTCTTC.